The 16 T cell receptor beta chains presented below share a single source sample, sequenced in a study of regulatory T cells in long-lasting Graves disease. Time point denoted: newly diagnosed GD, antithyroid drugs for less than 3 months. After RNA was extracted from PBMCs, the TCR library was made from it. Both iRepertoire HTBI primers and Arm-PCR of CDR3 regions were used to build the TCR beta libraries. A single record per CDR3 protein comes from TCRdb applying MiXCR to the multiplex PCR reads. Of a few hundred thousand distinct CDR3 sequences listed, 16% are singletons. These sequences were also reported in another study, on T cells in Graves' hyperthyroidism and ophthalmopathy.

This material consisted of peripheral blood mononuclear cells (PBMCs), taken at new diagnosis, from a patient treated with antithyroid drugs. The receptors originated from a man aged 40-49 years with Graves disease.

Here the CDR3 DNA reads TGTGCCAGCAGTTTCAGAGGGTTGGGGACTGAGACCCAGTACTTC. Protein product: CASSFRGLGTETQYF. V is TRBV12-3 or TRBV12-4 and J is TRBJ2-5; tentatively, D is TRBD2 (6 bases). There are 15 residues in the CDR3. V lost 3 bases and J lost 5, with 16 bases in between.

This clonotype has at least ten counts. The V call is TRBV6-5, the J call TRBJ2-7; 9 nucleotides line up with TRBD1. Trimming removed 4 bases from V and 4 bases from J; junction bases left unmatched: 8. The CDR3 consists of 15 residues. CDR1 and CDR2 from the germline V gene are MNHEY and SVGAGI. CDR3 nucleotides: TGTGCCAGCAGTTTCAGGACAGGGGTGCAGTACGAGCAGTACTTC. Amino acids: CASSFRTGVQYEQYF.

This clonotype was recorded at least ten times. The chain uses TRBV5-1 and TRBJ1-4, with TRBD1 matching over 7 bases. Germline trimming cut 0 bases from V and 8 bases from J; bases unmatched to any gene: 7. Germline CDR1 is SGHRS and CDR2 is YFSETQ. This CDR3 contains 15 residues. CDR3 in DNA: TGCGCCAGCAGCTTGGGAGCAGGGGGGAACGAAAAACTGTTTTTT. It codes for CASSLGAGGNEKLFF.

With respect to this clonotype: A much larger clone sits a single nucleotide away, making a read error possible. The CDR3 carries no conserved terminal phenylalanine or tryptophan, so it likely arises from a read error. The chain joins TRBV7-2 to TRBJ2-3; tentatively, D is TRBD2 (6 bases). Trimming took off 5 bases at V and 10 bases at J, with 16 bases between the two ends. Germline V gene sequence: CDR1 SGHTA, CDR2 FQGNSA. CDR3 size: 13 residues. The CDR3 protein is CASSRTSASAQYS. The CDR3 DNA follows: TGTGCCAGCAGCCGTACATCCGCTAGCGCGCAGTATTCT.

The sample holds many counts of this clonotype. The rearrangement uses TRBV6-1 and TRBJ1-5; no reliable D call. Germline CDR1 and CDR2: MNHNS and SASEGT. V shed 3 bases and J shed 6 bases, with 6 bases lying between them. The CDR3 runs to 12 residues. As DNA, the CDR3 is TGTGCCAGCAGTGAGGGCTCTCAGCCCCAGCATTTT. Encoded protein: CASSEGSQPQHF.

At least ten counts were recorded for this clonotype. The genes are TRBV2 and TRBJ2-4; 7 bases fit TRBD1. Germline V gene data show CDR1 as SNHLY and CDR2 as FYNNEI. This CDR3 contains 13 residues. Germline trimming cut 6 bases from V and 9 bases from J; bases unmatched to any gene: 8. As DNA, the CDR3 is TGTGCCAGCAGCGCCGGGACAGAGACCATTCAGTACTTC. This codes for CASSAGTETIQYF.

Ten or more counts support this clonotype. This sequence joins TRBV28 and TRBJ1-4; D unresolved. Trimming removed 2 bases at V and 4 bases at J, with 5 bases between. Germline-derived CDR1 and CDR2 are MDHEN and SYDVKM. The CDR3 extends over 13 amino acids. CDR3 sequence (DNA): TGTGCCAGCAGTTTACGGCTTAATGAAAAACTGTTTTTT. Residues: CASSLRLNEKLFF. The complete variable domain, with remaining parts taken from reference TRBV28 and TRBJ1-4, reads DVKVTQSSRYLVKRTGEKVFLECVQDMDHENMFWYRQDPGLGLRLIYFSYDVKMKEKGDIPEGYSVSREKKERFSLILESASTNQTSMYLCASSLRLNEKLFFGSGTQLSVL.

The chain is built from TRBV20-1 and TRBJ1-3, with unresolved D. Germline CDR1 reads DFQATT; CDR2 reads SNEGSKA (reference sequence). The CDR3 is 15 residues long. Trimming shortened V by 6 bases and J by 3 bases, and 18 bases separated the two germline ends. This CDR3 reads CSAAPGSTIGNTIYF. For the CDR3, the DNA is TGCAGTGCGGCCCCAGGATCGACGATTGGAAACACCATATATTTT.

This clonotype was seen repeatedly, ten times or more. Written as DNA, the CDR3 is TGTGCCAGCAGTTTAATGATCTCTGGAAACACCATATATTTT. Encoded protein: CASSLMISGNTIYF. The rearrangement joins TRBV12-3 or TRBV12-4 to TRBJ1-3; D uncertain. This CDR3 contains 14 residues. Trimming removed 2 bases from V and 0 bases from J, with 5 bases in between.

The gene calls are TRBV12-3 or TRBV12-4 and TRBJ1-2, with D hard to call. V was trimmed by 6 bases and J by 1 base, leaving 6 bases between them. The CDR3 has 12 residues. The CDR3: CASRASNYGYTF. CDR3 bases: TGTGCCAGCAGGGCTAGTAACTATGGCTACACCTTC.

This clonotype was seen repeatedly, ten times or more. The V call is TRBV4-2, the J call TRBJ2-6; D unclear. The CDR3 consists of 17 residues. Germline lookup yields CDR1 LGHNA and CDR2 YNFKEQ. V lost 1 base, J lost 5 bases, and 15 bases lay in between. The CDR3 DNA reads TGTGCCAGCAGCCAAGGCGTCGGATCCATAAGGGCCAACGTCCTGACTTTC. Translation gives CASSQGVGSIRANVLTF.

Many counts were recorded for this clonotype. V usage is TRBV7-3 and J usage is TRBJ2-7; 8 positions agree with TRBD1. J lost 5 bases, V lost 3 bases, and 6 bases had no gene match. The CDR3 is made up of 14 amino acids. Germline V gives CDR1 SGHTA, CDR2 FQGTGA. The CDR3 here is CASSFTGGSDEQYF. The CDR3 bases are TGTGCCAGCAGCTTTACAGGGGGGTCGGACGAGCAGTACTTC.

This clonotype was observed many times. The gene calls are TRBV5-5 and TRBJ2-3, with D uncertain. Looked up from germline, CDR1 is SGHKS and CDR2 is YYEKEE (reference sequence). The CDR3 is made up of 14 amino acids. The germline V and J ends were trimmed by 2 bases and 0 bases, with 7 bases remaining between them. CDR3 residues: CASSFLRSTDTQYF. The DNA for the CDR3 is TGTGCCAGCAGCTTTCTACGGAGCACAGATACGCAGTATTTT.

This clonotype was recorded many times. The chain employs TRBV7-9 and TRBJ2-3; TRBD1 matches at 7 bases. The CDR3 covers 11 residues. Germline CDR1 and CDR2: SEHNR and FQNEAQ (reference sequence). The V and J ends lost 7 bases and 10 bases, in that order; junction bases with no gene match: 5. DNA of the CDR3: TGTGCCAGCATCCTACAGGGGCCGCAGTATTTT. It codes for CASILQGPQYF.

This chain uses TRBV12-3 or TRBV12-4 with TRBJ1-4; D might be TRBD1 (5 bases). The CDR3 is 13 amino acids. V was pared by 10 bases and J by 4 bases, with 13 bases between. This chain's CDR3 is CATLGRNNEKLFF. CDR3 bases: TGTGCCACCTTGGGACGGAATAATGAAAAACTGTTTTTT.

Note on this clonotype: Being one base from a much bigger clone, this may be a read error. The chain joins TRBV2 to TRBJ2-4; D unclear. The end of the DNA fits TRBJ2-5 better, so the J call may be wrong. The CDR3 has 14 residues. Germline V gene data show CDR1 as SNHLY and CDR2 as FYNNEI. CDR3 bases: TGTGCCAGCAGTGAAGCAAGCGCCATAGAGACCCAGTACTTC. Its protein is CASSEASAIETQYF.